This T cell receptor (beta chain) was identified during a study of response to subunit inactivated influenza vaccine. This clonotype was detected only a few times. The antigen is unknown. Germline-derived CDR1 and CDR2 are SGHAT and FQNNGV. V shed 3 bases and J 3 bases; nucleotides not matched to a gene: 4. The CDR3 runs 17 residues. TCRdb recomputed calls from the RT-PCR reads with MiXCR, one row per CDR3 protein. The table includes 550,000 to 800,000 distinct CDR3 sequences, around 16% detected once. General study findings and limits: Each seasonal influenza vaccination, the authors suggested, recruits few new T cells.

Specimen: PBMCs from blood, collected 11 to 12 days after vaccination. The sequence came from a man aged 45 to 65 who received an inactivated influenza vaccine. The genes are TRBV11-2 and TRBJ2-1; 14 nucleotides agree with TRBD2. CDR3 DNA sequence: TGTGCCAGCAGCTTGACTAGCGGGGGGGCCCTCTACAATGAGCAGTTCTTC. Translating it yields CASSLTSGGALYNEQFF.